These 23 T cell receptor beta chains originate from one sample sequenced in a study of T cells after yellow fever vaccination (dated by TCRdb to 2018 to 2020). What the treatment or condition label conveys for this sample: live attenuated yellow fever vaccine strain. The library came from 5' RACE. The sample was run on an Illumina HiSeq 2500. TCRdb itself trimmed the public reads at Q25 with fastp, ran MiXCR and retained productive beta chains. Under each unique CDR3 protein, matching rows form one entry showing the most common genes and DNA. Counted in this sample were 60,000 to 85,000 distinct CDR3 sequences; about 7% of them appeared once. Together, the top ten hold about 39% of the sample. Sequencing used CD8+ T cells sorted from PBMCs, obtained around 45 days after the first yellow fever vaccination. These receptors originate from a man aged 18 to 29 who received the YFV17D yellow fever vaccine.

This clonotype was recorded at least ten times. The chain joins TRBV6-1 to TRBJ2-7; D is unclear. The germline V gene encodes CDR1 MNHNS and CDR2 SASEGT. The ends were cut back, 9 bases at V and 0 bases at J, with 6 bases in the middle. The CDR3 covers 11 residues. In DNA, the CDR3 is TGTGCCAGTGGGCCCTCCTACGAGCAGTACTTC. It translates to CASGPSYEQYF.

This clonotype was found many times. The CDR3: CSGASGGATDTQYF. The CDR3 nucleotides read TGCAGCGGGGCTAGCGGGGGGGCCACAGATACGCAGTATTTT. V and J are TRBV29-1 and TRBJ2-3, with 12 bases that match TRBD2. CDR1 SQVTM and CDR2 ANQGSEA come from the germline V gene. This CDR3 comprises 14 residues. V was pared by 7 bases and J by 2 bases, with 4 bases of the junction left unmatched.

This clonotype has at least ten counts. This chain links TRBV7-8 with TRBJ2-7, with D perhaps being TRBD1 or TRBD2 (5 bases each). Trimming took off 7 bases at V and 0 bases at J, with 16 bases between the two ends. This CDR3 comprises 15 residues. CDR1 SGHVS and CDR2 FQNEAQ come from the germline V gene. In nucleotides, the CDR3 is TGTGCCAGCACCCAACGGCAGGGAGCCTCCTACGAGCAGTACTTC. Translating it yields CASTQRQGASYEQYF.

The V gene is TRBV19, the J gene TRBJ2-7; D not resolved. The CDR3 is made up of 14 amino acids. The germline V and J ends were trimmed by 5 bases and 0 bases, with 11 bases remaining between them. Per germline, CDR1 LNHDA and CDR2 SQIVND (reference sequence). The CDR3 loop reads CASSGPESSYEQYF. The CDR3 bases are TGTGCCAGTAGTGGACCGGAGAGCTCCTACGAGCAGTACTTC. The complete variable domain, with remaining parts taken from reference TRBV19 and TRBJ2-7, reads DGGITQSPKYLFRKEGQNVTLSCEQNLNHDAMYWYRQDPGQGLRLIYYSQIVNDFQKGDIAEGYSVSREKKESFPLTVTSAQKNPTAFYLCASSGPESSYEQYFGPGTRLTVT.

This clonotype was recorded many times. The chain joins TRBV9 to TRBJ2-3; TRBD1 matches 7 bases. Germline V gene sequence: CDR1 SGDLS, CDR2 YYNGEE. The CDR3 is 16 residues long. J was trimmed by 0 bases and V by 1 base; bases with no gene match: 5. The CDR3 nucleotides are TGTGCCAGCAGCGTATCACAGGGGATCAGCACAGATACGCAGTATTTT. Its translation is CASSVSQGISTDTQYF.

There are many counts of this clonotype. This rearrangement joins TRBV5-6 to TRBJ2-7, with no clear D. This CDR3 is built from 16 residues. CDR1 is SGHDT and CDR2 is YYEEEE in the germline V gene. The V gene lost 3 bases and the J gene lost 3 bases, with 19 bases spanning the gap. CDR3 sequence (DNA): TGTGCCAGCAGCTGGGTGGCGCGCACAACGGTCTACGAGCAGTACTTC. Translating gives CASSWVARTTVYEQYF.

Ten or more counts support this clonotype. The V call is TRBV10-3, the J call TRBJ2-3; unclear D gene. Trimming shortened V by 3 bases and J by 0 bases, and 10 bases separated the two germline ends. The CDR3 loop spans 15 amino acids. Germline assignment: CDR1 ENHRY and CDR2 SYGVKD. CDR3 loop: CAISDGDTSTDTQYF. The CDR3 region has the DNA TGTGCCATCAGTGATGGTGACACTAGCACAGATACGCAGTATTTT.

This clonotype was counted at least ten times. The J gene is TRBJ2-7, the V gene TRBV27; maybe TRBD1 (8 bases). The germline V and J ends were trimmed by 6 bases and 4 bases, with 16 bases remaining between them. The CDR3 totals 14 residues. In germline, CDR1 is MNHEY, CDR2 SMNVEV (reference sequence). The CDR3 nucleotides are TGTGCCAGCAGCTATACAGGGGGAGGGTACGAGCAGTACTTC. It encodes CASSYTGGGYEQYF.

V gene TRBV29-1 combines with J gene TRBJ1-2; D ambiguous. CDR3 length: 11 amino acids. Germline CDR1 and CDR2: SQVTM and ANQGSEA. V lost 5 bases, J lost 8 bases, and 12 bases lay in between. CDR3 sequence reads: CSVRDLWGYTF. The CDR3 DNA reads TGCAGCGTTAGAGATCTTTGGGGCTACACCTTC.

This clonotype was counted many times. The CDR3 reads CASSRLAYEQYF. The CDR3 bases are TGTGCCAGCAGCCGCCTAGCTTACGAGCAGTACTTC. V gene TRBV11-2 combines with J gene TRBJ2-7; D possibly corresponds to TRBD2 (5 bases). The CDR3 is made up of 12 amino acids. CDR1 and CDR2 from the germline V gene are SGHAT and FQNNGV. V lost 5 bases and J 4 bases, leaving 9 bases between the germline ends.

This clonotype showed up many times. This sequence joins TRBV28 and TRBJ2-7; 7 bases are shared with TRBD2. The V segment lost 9 bases and the J segment 4 bases; nucleotides outside the gene matches: 6. Germline V gives CDR1 MDHEN, CDR2 SYDVKM. CDR3 length: 12 amino acids. The CDR3 sequence: CASTRGSYEQYV. CDR3 in DNA: TGTGCCAGTACGCGCGGGAGTTACGAGCAGTACGTC.

The rearrangement links TRBV5-4 to TRBJ1-2, with a possible D match to TRBD1 (6 bases). The germline gives CDR1 SGHNT, CDR2 YYREEE (reference sequence). The CDR3 sequence is 14 residues long. V shed 6 bases and J shed 6 bases, with 18 bases lying between them. Written as DNA, the CDR3 is TGTGCCAGCAAAACAACAGGGCTCCTCGATGGCTACACCTTC. This encodes CASKTTGLLDGYTF.

The rearrangement links TRBV5-8 to TRBJ2-1, with D tentatively TRBD1 (5 bases). This CDR3 spans 13 amino acids. Deletions cut 4 bases from V and 2 bases from J, with 7 bases between. The V gene's germline CDR1 is SGHTS and CDR2 YDEGEE. This CDR3 reads CASSLDTYNEQFF. The CDR3, as DNA: TGTGCCAGCAGCCTGGACACCTACAATGAGCAGTTCTTC.

The chain couples TRBV29-1 to TRBJ2-7, with D possibly matching TRBD2 (6 bases). The CDR3 totals 14 residues. Germline V lookup: CDR1 SQVTM, CDR2 ANQGSEA. Trimming removed 4 bases at V and 3 bases at J, with 16 bases between. The CDR3 DNA is TGCAGCGTTGCGGGGGTCCCGACCCTCTACGAGCAGTACTTC. Translation: CSVAGVPTLYEQYF.

This clonotype was picked up many times. The V and J genes are TRBV5-6 and TRBJ2-5, with 8 bases identical to TRBD1. CDR3 size: 15 residues. The ends lost 1 base at V and 3 bases at J; junction bases unmatched: 5. The germline gives CDR1 SGHDT, CDR2 YYEEEE. The CDR3 DNA follows: TGTGCCAGCAGCTTGCCCAGGACAGGGAAAGAGACCCAGTACTTC. This encodes CASSLPRTGKETQYF.

This clonotype was seen at least ten times. The chain combines TRBV4-1 with TRBJ2-2, with D possibly being TRBD1 (5 bases). This CDR3 comprises 17 residues. Trimming removed 1 base from V and 1 base from J, with 13 bases in between. CDR1 is MGHRA, CDR2 YSYEKL, per germline. In DNA, the CDR3 is TGCGCCAGCAGCCAAGCGGGCCAGGGCCGGAACACCGGGGAGCTGTTTTTT. Amino acids: CASSQAGQGRNTGELFF.

This clonotype was seen repeatedly, ten times or more. The gene calls are TRBV20-1 and TRBJ2-5, with a weak D call TRBD2 (6 bases). The CDR3 totals 15 residues. CDR1 is DFQATT and CDR2 is SNEGSKA in the germline V gene (reference sequence). The V and J ends lost 2 bases and 1 base respectively, with 14 bases between them. CDR3 nucleotide sequence: TGCAGTGCTAGAAAGGTGGGGGGACTCCAAGAGACCCAGTACTTC. Its protein product is CSARKVGGLQETQYF.

This clonotype appeared a few times. The chain is built from TRBV5-1 and TRBJ2-7, with D possibly TRBD2 on 5 matching bases. CDR1 and CDR2 from the germline V gene are SGHRS and YFSETQ. The CDR3 sequence is 13 residues long. V lost 4 bases, J lost 5 bases, and 13 bases lay in between. CDR3 residues: CASSLNPGDEQYV. The DNA for the CDR3 is TGCGCCAGCAGCCTGAACCCCGGGGACGAGCAGTACGTC.

The J gene is TRBJ1-1, the V gene TRBV7-9; D gene unclear. In germline, CDR1 is SEHNR, CDR2 FQNEAQ (reference sequence). The CDR3 sequence is 11 residues long. With 5 bases removed from V and 5 bases from J, the gap between germline ends came to 6 bases. The DNA for the CDR3 is TGTGCCAGCAGCGCCCTTACTGAAGCTTTCTTT. Translated, it gives CASSALTEAFF.

This clonotype was detected ten times or more. The V gene is TRBV6-1, the J gene TRBJ2-5; 7 bases are a match to TRBD1. J gave up 0 bases and V 5 bases, and 3 bases lay outside the gene matches. CDR3 length equals 14 residues. Germline CDR1 is MNHNS and CDR2 is SASEGT. The CDR3 coding sequence is TGTGCCAGCAGTCCCGGGACAGACCAAGAGACCCAGTACTTC. Residues: CASSPGTDQETQYF.

This clonotype was observed many times. The chain uses TRBV4-3 and TRBJ1-4, with D uncertain. CDR1 and CDR2 (germline): LGHNA, YSLEER. CDR3 length: 13 amino acids. The ends were cut back, 9 bases at V and 5 bases at J, with 13 bases in the middle. The CDR3 DNA reads TGCGCCAGTAGATCTTCGGGAAATGAAAAACTGTTTTTT. Translation gives CASRSSGNEKLFF.

Only a few counts were recorded for this clonotype. The chain is built from TRBV14 and TRBJ2-7; TRBD2 might be the D (5 bases). This CDR3 region has 15 residues. CDR1 and CDR2 from the germline V gene are SGHDN and FVKESK. V lost 1 base, J lost 1 base, and 11 bases lay in between. In DNA, the CDR3 is TGTGCCAGCAGCCAAGGAGGGTTTAGGTCCTACGAGCAGTACGTC. It codes for CASSQGGFRSYEQYV.

This clonotype was seen at least ten times. This rearrangement joins TRBV5-1 to TRBJ2-1; TRBD2 aligns across 7 bases. The CDR3 spans 14 residues. After removal of 0 bases from V and 7 bases from J, the junction contained 4 bases not matched to a gene. The germline V gene has CDR1 SGHRS and CDR2 YFSETQ. The CDR3 region is CASSLAGGGNEQFF. In DNA form, the CDR3 reads TGCGCCAGCAGCTTGGCTGGCGGGGGAAATGAGCAGTTCTTC.